This T cell receptor beta chain was captured by sequencing in a study of T cells in Graves' hyperthyroidism and ophthalmopathy (dated by TCRdb to the late 2010s). Background on the whole study: Peripheral blood was collected at initial diagnosis, before any treatment. To identify distinguishing TCR V-J signatures, a discovery cohort of 90 to 100 patients was used, comprising 43 with Graves' ophthalmopathy and around 60 with stable Graves' hyperthyroidism. Prospective prediction of ophthalmopathy was tested in an independent validation cohort of 18 to 20 hyperthyroidism patients and around 16 patients who later progressed to ophthalmopathy. For training and testing, the 110 or so patients in the discovery cohort were randomly divided in a 7:3 ratio. Thyroid tissue and blood T-cell repertoires from about six Graves' hyperthyroidism patients were also compared in the study. Once sampling was done, hyperthyroidism patients were given methimazole at a starting dose of 30 mg daily, whereas ophthalmopathy patients were given high-dose intravenous methylprednisolone. The paper describes TCR Vbeta CDR3 sequencing of around 130 peripheral blood samples, made up of roughly 45 ophthalmopathy patients, approximately 73 hyperthyroidism patients and roughly 17 progressor patients. What the study reported, not specific to this receptor: Most expanded thyroid clonotypes (frequency above 0.001) were also found in blood, which suggests that blood repertoires may mirror thyroid immune responses. Ophthalmopathy was separated from stable hyperthyroidism by a 13 V-J signature model, with around 88% sensitivity and 81% to 82% specificity obtained in cross-validation and 80%/75% obtained in testing. No statistical method was used to fix the sample size in advance, and group allocation was not hidden from the investigators. During validation, the model predicted progression to ophthalmopathy a median of around six months ahead of onset, with almost 71% sensitivity and 72% to 80% specificity.

There are many counts of this clonotype. Its antigen remains undetermined. No base quality information exists; no much larger clone differs at one position. Amplification of TCR beta CDR3 regions was carried out from RNA transcripts. The TCR CDR3 was subjected to a first round of RT-PCR using the HTBI primer set and the Qiagen OneStep RT-PCR kit. A second multiplex PCR round built the libraries, followed by size selection and purification. Paired-end sequencing of the libraries was performed with 100 bp reads on an Illumina HiSeq2000. The source study handled its data this way. SOAPnuke was used to process the raw data, removing reads that contained adapters or uncalled bases, had a mean Phred below 15, or lacked an exact match to the constant primer or identifier. High-quality paired reads were merged using COPE v1.2.5, and each unique nucleotide sequence was defined as a clonotype. MiTCR v1.1 was used to align the clonotypes against IMGT TRBV, TRBD and TRBJ reference segments. Analysis was restricted to V-J combinations with a frequency above 0.0001, which covered about 99% of repertoires. A TCS score was defined as the ratio between F50 (clonal expansion) and ExV (chaos), using BLOSUM62-based TCRdist between CDR3 peptides within each V-J. Welch's t-statistics and random forest reduced around 550 V-J features to roughly 13, which were used in a naive Bayes classifier (R e1071). TCRdb cleaned the public reads at Q25 with fastp, built clones with MiXCR and kept in-frame beta chains. Each entry is one CDR3 protein sequence, shown with its most common DNA and genes. These V and J calls rely on TCRdb rather than the paper's analysis. The sample table holds about 590,000 distinct CDR3 sequences, of which approximately 15% were seen once. The ten largest make up roughly 7% of the sample.

Ophthalmopathy patients had moderately to severely active disease, with a Clinical Activity Score of 3 or more, a NOSPECS grade of 4 or more, and a disease duration of less than 3 months. Exclusion was applied to patients with uncontrolled infections, other autoimmune diseases, pregnancy or lactation. Diagnoses were established on the basis of clinical symptoms, serum thyroxine and TRAb, thyroid ultrasound, and orbital computed tomography. PBMCs were isolated from 10 ml of fresh peripheral blood by Ficoll-Paque density gradient centrifugation. Total RNA was extracted with Trizol reagent, and quality was checked on an Agilent 2100 Bioanalyzer. Trimming accounts for 1 base at V and 9 bases at J, while the number of junction bases matched to no gene is 11. The CDR3, from cysteine to phenylalanine, totals 18 residues. Here the CDR3 DNA is all that survives: 54 bases in frame from base 1. From the germline V gene, CDR1 is MNHEY and CDR2 is SVGAGI.

The sample taken for sequencing was blood. The source is a woman between 18 and 29 years old with Graves' ophthalmopathy. The chain is assembled from TRBV6-5 and TRBJ2-2, with 13 middle bases fitting TRBD2. The DNA sequence is as follows: TGTGCCAGCAGTTACTACCGACTAGCGGGAGGCCCTCGGAGGGAGCTGTTTTTT. This is translated as CASSYYRLAGGPRRELFF.